The clone carrying this T cell receptor beta chain was observed at least ten times. These data originate in a study of T cell repertoires in cytomegalovirus infection. Background on the study: Indications of both CMV infection and matching HLA type were provided by public TCR beta signatures.

TCRdb independently ran MiXCR on the reads; one entry per CDR3 protein. The sample lists hundreds of thousands of distinct CDR3 sequences; 24% were seen once. The germline CDR1 and CDR2 sequences are SEHNR and FQNEAQ (reference sequence). Trimming pared 6 bases from V and 6 bases from J, leaving 6 bases between. This CDR3 is built from 11 residues. The clonotype was recovered from a human donor in good health (CMV status not recorded). Some clones in this sample may be carry-over from other donors' samples. V gene TRBV7-9 combines with J gene TRBJ2-1, with D uncertain. The sequenced sample consisted of CD8+ T cells from PBMCs. CDR3 loop: CASRKGNEQFF. The CDR3 DNA sequence: TGTGCCAGCAGGAAAGGCAATGAGCAGTTCTTC.